Shown below are 28 T cell receptor beta chains from a single sample sequenced in a study of T cells in Graves' hyperthyroidism and ophthalmopathy. Amplification yielded TCR beta CDR3 regions, with RNA transcripts as the source. A set of HTBI primers served as the primers for a first-round RT-PCR of the TCR CDR3. TCRdb used MiXCR to reprocess the multiplex PCR reads, holding one entry per CDR3 protein. This table holds around 35,000 distinct CDR3 sequences, 40% to 65% found once. Sequencing was performed on blood. These receptors were obtained from a woman in her forties with Graves' ophthalmopathy.

This clonotype was observed at least ten times. The rearrangement joins TRBV13 to TRBJ1-2, with TRBD1 matching over 7 bases. The V segment lost 6 bases and the J segment 3 bases; nucleotides outside the gene matches: 10. CDR1 is PRHDT and CDR2 is FYEKMQ in the germline V gene (reference sequence). There are 15 residues in the CDR3. The CDR3 is CASRTYRGRHYGYTF. Written as DNA, the CDR3 is TGTGCCAGCAGAACGTACAGGGGCCGTCACTATGGCTACACCTTC.

The chain combines TRBV24-1 with TRBJ2-1; D ambiguous. The ends were cut back, 5 bases at V and 4 bases at J, with 17 bases in the middle. CDR1 and CDR2 from the germline V gene are KGHDR and SFDVKD. The CDR3 extends over 16 amino acids. CDR3 bases: TGTGCCACCAGTGCTCCGGACCTGTCGTTTTACAATGAGCAGTTCTTC. Translating it yields CATSAPDLSFYNEQFF.

CDR3 region: CATSDSLQTRSNVLTF. CDR3 nucleotides: TGTGCCACCAGTGATTCCCTCCAGACCCGTTCCAACGTCCTGACTTTC. The chain employs TRBV24-1 and TRBJ2-6; D is undetermined. Trimming left V 2 bases short and J 8 bases short, with 15 bases between. Germline values: CDR1 KGHDR, CDR2 SFDVKD. The length of the CDR3 is 16 residues.

In its sample, this clonotype was seen many times. The chain recombines TRBV5-1 with TRBJ2-3, with 9 positions matching TRBD2. The V gene's germline CDR1 is SGHRS and CDR2 YFSETQ. V lost 4 bases, J lost 4 bases, and 7 bases stayed unmatched. This CDR3 has 15 residues. The CDR3 region is CASSQGLARSDTQYF. CDR3 nucleotide sequence: TGCGCCAGCAGCCAGGGACTAGCTCGGTCAGATACGCAGTATTTT.

The CDR3 coding sequence is TGCGCCAGCAGCCCAGAACAGGCCGATGAAAAACTGTTTTTT. This encodes CASSPEQADEKLFF. The rearrangement uses TRBV10-1 and TRBJ1-4; perhaps TRBD1 as D (5 bases). This CDR3 comprises 14 residues. Germline V gene lookup returns CDR1 WNHNN and CDR2 SYGVQD (reference sequence). The germline V and J ends were trimmed by 6 bases and 6 bases, with 14 bases remaining between them.

This clonotype showed up many times. This rearrangement joins TRBV7-8 to TRBJ2-3; D uncertain. The CDR3 length is 15 residues. In germline, CDR1 is SGHVS, CDR2 FQNEAQ. The V end lost 5 bases, the J end lost 1 base, and 13 bases lay between the germline ends. The CDR3 DNA reads TGTGCCAGCAGCCCAAGGAGTCCTGGCACAGATACGCAGTATTTT. Encoded protein: CASSPRSPGTDTQYF.

This clonotype is termed medium-sized (0.01 to 0.1%). This rearrangement joins TRBV25-1 to TRBJ2-7; possibly TRBD1 for D (5 bases). Germline V lookup: CDR1 MGHDK, CDR2 SYGVNS. V was clipped by 4 bases and J by 3 bases, with 7 bases between them. This CDR3 is built from 12 residues. CDR3 DNA: TGTGCCAGCAGTGCCGACAGCTACGAGCAGTACTTC. This encodes CASSADSYEQYF.

In this sample, this clonotype turned up many times. The rearrangement links TRBV7-9 to TRBJ2-7; 14 bases fit TRBD2. Per the germline V gene, CDR1 is SEHNR and CDR2 is FQNEAQ (reference sequence). The CDR3 runs to 18 residues. The ends lost 5 bases at V and 0 bases at J; junction bases unmatched: 9. CDR3 bases: TGTGCCAGCAGCCCCAGGACTAGCGGGAGGACAAGCTCCTACGAGCAGTACTTC. Translation gives CASSPRTSGRTSSYEQYF.

This clonotype appeared many times. The chain links TRBV5-1 to TRBJ2-5, with TRBD1 matching 10 bases. Germline V gene sequence: CDR1 SGHRS, CDR2 YFSETQ. The ends lost 0 bases at V and 1 base at J; junction bases unmatched: 0. This CDR3 region has 15 residues. The CDR3 here is CASSLGDRGQETQYF. CDR3 DNA: TGCGCCAGCAGCTTGGGGGACAGGGGCCAAGAGACCCAGTACTTC.

This chain uses TRBV2 with TRBJ1-4, with TRBD1 matching over 7 bases. The CDR3 has 14 residues. After removal of 11 bases from V and 4 bases from J, the junction contained 10 bases not matched to a gene. The germline gives CDR1 SNHLY, CDR2 FYNNEI. DNA of the CDR3: TGTGCCCGGAAGGGGGCAGGGTTTAATGAAAAACTGTTTTTT. Amino acids: CARKGAGFNEKLFF.

For the CDR3, the DNA is TGTGCCAGCAGTGAATGGTGGGGCAATCAGCCCCAGCATTTT. Its protein product is CASSEWWGNQPQHF. This chain uses TRBV6-1 with TRBJ1-5; D uncertain. V was cut by 2 bases and J by 2 bases, with 7 bases left in between. The CDR3 consists of 14 residues. Germline V gene lookup returns CDR1 MNHNS and CDR2 SASEGT.

The V and J genes are TRBV9 and TRBJ2-1; D may be TRBD1 (6 bases). The germline gives CDR1 SGDLS, CDR2 YYNGEE. The CDR3 length is 10 residues. V was trimmed by 5 bases and J by 14 bases, leaving 11 bases between them. The CDR3 region has the DNA TGTGCCAGCAGTTCCAACAGGGAGTTCTTC. Residues: CASSSNREFF.

This clonotype is categorized as medium-sized (0.01 to 0.1%). The chain is built from TRBV19 and TRBJ1-2; no firm D call. Trimming pared 3 bases from V and 8 bases from J, leaving 13 bases between. Germline loops: CDR1 LNHDA, CDR2 SQIVND (reference sequence). CDR3 length: 13 residues. The CDR3 bases are TGTGCCAGTAGTATTGTGGCCGGGCGGGGCTACACCTTC. Amino acid sequence: CASSIVAGRGYTF.

The chain couples TRBV10-2 to TRBJ1-5; TRBD1 aligns across 10 bases. CDR3 length: 17 residues. Germline V gives CDR1 WSHSY, CDR2 SAAADI. Trimming cost V 6 bases and J 6 bases; bases outside gene matches: 14. DNA of the CDR3: TGCGCCAGCAGGGGGACAGGGGCGGGTGCGGCGTTTCAGCCCCAGCATTTT. Its protein is CASRGTGAGAAFQPQHF.

This chain uses TRBV6-5 with TRBJ2-1; TRBD2 might be the D (5 bases). V was cut by 2 bases and J by 10 bases, with 18 bases left in between. CDR1 is MNHEY, CDR2 SVGAGI, per germline. The CDR3 sequence is 15 residues long. For the CDR3, the DNA is TGTGCCAGCAGTTACCCGGTGAACGGGATAAAAGAGCAGTTCTTC. Its translation is CASSYPVNGIKEQFF.

In regard to this clonotype: At one end the junction does not follow the germline gene, possibly because of a read error. CDR3 sequence reads: CVIRPPGSPDEQFF. As DNA, the CDR3 is TGTGTCATCAGACCCCCGGGATCCCCCGATGAGCAGTTCTTC. This chain links TRBV10-3 with TRBJ2-1, with a possible D match to TRBD2 (5 bases). Germline V gives CDR1 ENHRY, CDR2 SYGVKD. CDR3 length equals 14 residues.

Details on this clonotype: Compared with germline, one end of the junction differs, possibly owing to a read error. The chain recombines TRBV4-2 with TRBJ1-5; possible D gene TRBD1, 6 bases. The germline CDR1 and CDR2 sequences are LGHNA and YNFKEQ. The CDR3 runs to 16 residues. The CDR3 region is CARSQDKTGGDQPQHF. DNA for the CDR3: TGTGCCCGCAGCCAGGATAAGACAGGAGGTGATCAGCCCCAGCATTTT.

V is TRBV20-1 and J is TRBJ2-7; 12 positions match TRBD2. From germline, CDR1 is DFQATT and CDR2 SNEGSKA (reference sequence). The CDR3 contains 14 residues. After removal of 3 bases from V and 6 bases from J, the junction contained 6 bases not matched to a gene. As DNA, the CDR3 is TGCAGTGCTAGCGGGCTAGCGGGAGGGCCCGAGCAGTACTTC. It encodes CSASGLAGGPEQYF.

The V call is TRBV19, the J call TRBJ1-1; possible D gene TRBD1, 5 bases. This CDR3 has 15 residues. Germline-derived CDR1 and CDR2 are LNHDA and SQIVND (reference sequence). Trimming stripped 3 bases from V and 8 bases from J, with 19 bases between. CDR3 in amino acids: CASSIMAGRRTEAFF. The CDR3 nucleotides read TGTGCCAGTAGTATTATGGCAGGGAGGAGAACGGAAGCTTTCTTT.

The table lists this clonotype with a few counts. This chain uses TRBV30 with TRBJ2-2; TRBD1 matches 7 bases. V shed 5 bases and J 5 bases; nucleotides not matched to a gene: 8. Germline V CDR1 and CDR2: GTSNPN, SVGIG (reference sequence). CDR3 size: 14 residues. The chain's CDR3 is CAWARGDSTGELFF. CDR3 DNA: TGTGCCTGGGCAAGAGGGGACAGTACCGGGGAGCTGTTTTTT.

There are many counts of this clonotype. The chain employs TRBV19 and TRBJ2-2; D possibly matches TRBD1 or TRBD2 (5 bases each). CDR1 LNHDA and CDR2 SQIVND come from the germline V gene (reference sequence). The CDR3 runs to 14 residues. Deletions cut 5 bases from V and 4 bases from J, with 11 bases between. The CDR3 sequence is CASSGTVTTGELFF. The CDR3 DNA reads TGTGCCAGTAGTGGGACGGTTACCACCGGGGAGCTGTTTTTT.

The chain has TRBV10-3 and TRBJ2-5, with TRBD1 identical over 7 bases. This CDR3 has 14 residues. The trim removed 4 bases at V and 3 bases at J, leaving 5 bases unmatched. Germline V gene lookup returns CDR1 ENHRY and CDR2 SYGVKD. The DNA of the CDR3 is TGTGCCATCAGTGGACAGGGTGGGAAAGAGACCCAGTACTTC. Translation: CAISGQGGKETQYF.

This clonotype has a count of ten or more. The chain recombines TRBV4-3 with TRBJ2-5; D ambiguous. CDR3 length: 14 residues. V dropped 1 base and J dropped 2 bases, with 8 bases sitting between them. Germline CDR1 and CDR2: LGHNA and YSLEER. The CDR3 DNA reads TGCGCCAGCAGCCAAGGTTTACAGCAAGAGACCCAGTACTTC. As protein: CASSQGLQQETQYF.

This chain links TRBV7-3 with TRBJ2-3; 8 positions agree with TRBD2. The trim removed 5 bases at V and 1 base at J, leaving 8 bases unmatched. The CDR3 consists of 16 residues. Germline CDR1 SGHTA, CDR2 FQGTGA. CDR3 residues: CASSPSTSGGTDTQYF. Here the CDR3 DNA reads TGTGCCAGCAGCCCCAGCACTAGCGGTGGCACAGATACGCAGTATTTT.

This clonotype was counted between two and nine times. V usage is TRBV28 and J usage is TRBJ2-2; D may be TRBD1 (5 bases). This CDR3 is built from 16 residues. The V and J ends lost 4 bases and 3 bases respectively, with 15 bases between them. Germline V gene sequence: CDR1 MDHEN, CDR2 SYDVKM. The CDR3 DNA is TGTGCCAGCAGTTCTGGCAGGGTTGTGTACACCGGGGAGCTGTTTTTT. Its translation is CASSSGRVVYTGELFF.

This clonotype appeared many times. The rearrangement joins TRBV6-2 or TRBV6-3 to TRBJ2-3; possibly TRBD2 for D (6 bases). Per the germline V gene, CDR1 is MNHEY and CDR2 is SVGEGT. The V end was cut by 3 bases, the J end by 2 bases, with 9 bases between. This CDR3 has 14 amino acids. The CDR3 reads CASSYGGATDTQYF. In DNA form, the CDR3 reads TGTGCCAGCAGTTATGGCGGGGCCACAGATACGCAGTATTTT.

DNA of the CDR3: TGTGCCAGCAGCTTATCCTGGGATAATGAGCAGTTCTTC. Protein: CASSLSWDNEQFF. The chain links TRBV7-9 to TRBJ2-1; no firm D call. V was shortened by 2 bases and J by 7 bases, with 9 bases between the two germline ends. CDR1 SEHNR and CDR2 FQNEAQ come from the germline V gene (reference sequence). The CDR3 contains 13 residues.

V and J are TRBV11-2 and TRBJ2-1; 10 positions agree with TRBD2. The CDR3 contains 15 residues. V lost 3 bases, J lost 7 bases, and 6 bases stayed unmatched. Germline CDR1 SGHAT, CDR2 FQNNGV. CDR3 amino acids: CASSFAGLANNEQFF. The DNA of the CDR3 is TGTGCCAGCAGCTTCGCGGGACTAGCGAATAATGAGCAGTTCTTC.